What follows are 32 T cell receptor beta chains derived from one specimen sequenced in a study of blood T cell repertoires in COVID-19. TCRdb keeps only in-frame clones here, not all; method: immunoSEQ multiplex PCR. Of some 450,000 clones listed, approximately 90% are singletons. Sequencing was carried out using peripheral blood. These receptors originate from a man between 18 and 35 years old with COVID-19, enrolled during active disease.

This chain connects TRBV30 to TRBJ2-7; 10 nucleotides line up with TRBD2. Germline CDR1 reads GTSNPN; CDR2 reads SVGIG (reference sequence). V was clipped by 0 bases and J by 7 bases; unmatched bases: 12. The CDR3 has 16 residues. CDR3: CAWSVVASGSYREQYF. The CDR3 region has the DNA TGTGCCTGGAGTGTAGTCGCTAGCGGGAGCTATCGGGAGCAGTACTTC.

The genes are TRBV15 and TRBJ1-2; tentative D call: TRBD1 (6 bases). Germline values: CDR1 LNHNV, CDR2 YYDKDF (reference sequence). The ends were cut back, 1 base at V and 8 bases at J, with 23 bases in the middle. CDR3 size: 17 residues. The CDR3, as DNA: TGTGCCACCAGCAGAGTAAGACCGGGACATCTCACGGGGGGCTACACCTTC. Its protein is CATSRVRPGHLTGGYTF.

The chain couples TRBV29-1 to TRBJ2-7; D is undetermined. The V gene lost 4 bases and the J gene lost 2 bases, with 12 bases spanning the gap. The CDR3 contains 13 residues. Germline loops: CDR1 SQVTM, CDR2 ANQGSEA. DNA for the CDR3: TGCAGCGTTGGTCTACCGCTAACCTACGAGCAGTACTTC. Protein: CSVGLPLTYEQYF.

This chain links TRBV9 with TRBJ2-2, with D possibly being TRBD1 (6 bases). Germline V CDR1 and CDR2: SGDLS, YYNGEE. The CDR3 consists of 15 residues. V dropped 0 bases and J dropped 7 bases, with 13 bases sitting between them. The CDR3 DNA sequence: TGTGCCAGCAGCGTAGTTACGGGACACGGCGGGGAGCTGTTTTTT. This translates into CASSVVTGHGGELFF.

J is TRBJ1-1 and V is TRBV5-1, with D perhaps TRBD1 (5 bases). CDR3 size: 14 residues. Trimming pared 4 bases from V and 4 bases from J, leaving 14 bases between. Germline loops: CDR1 SGHRS, CDR2 YFSETQ. CDR3 DNA sequence: TGCGCCAGCAGCCTTCCCACAGGTAGCACTGAAGCTTTCTTT. Translated: CASSLPTGSTEAFF.

The rearrangement joins TRBV6-2 or TRBV6-3 to TRBJ2-2; 8 nucleotides align to TRBD2. The CDR3 length is 16 residues. V was clipped by 5 bases and J by 2 bases; unmatched bases: 7. Per germline, CDR1 MNHEY and CDR2 SVGEGT. The CDR3 coding sequence is TGTGCCAGCAGTCCCCGGGGGACTAGAAACACCGGGGAGCTGTTTTTT. As protein: CASSPRGTRNTGELFF.

The chain carries TRBV7-9 and TRBJ1-4, with 8 bases matching TRBD1. The CDR3 loop spans 15 amino acids. V shed 5 bases, J shed 8 bases, and the junction held 10 bases outside the gene matches. Germline CDR1 and CDR2: SEHNR and FQNEAQ (reference sequence). CDR3 bases: TGTGCCAGCAGCGGGCTCGGACAGGGACGGGAAAAACTGTTTTTT. Translated, it gives CASSGLGQGREKLFF.

V gene TRBV28 combines with J gene TRBJ2-3, with D maybe TRBD2 (6 bases). CDR1 and CDR2 from the germline V gene are MDHEN and SYDVKM. The CDR3 runs 18 residues. V gave up 3 bases and J gave up 0 bases, with 19 bases separating them. CDR3 region: CASSFTFGEDFSTDTQYF. DNA of the CDR3: TGTGCCAGCAGTTTCACCTTCGGGGAGGATTTTAGCACAGATACGCAGTATTTT.

The V gene is TRBV21-1, the J gene TRBJ2-7; the table's TRBD2 call for D was not verified on the DNA. TRBV21-1 is a pseudogene locus. The CDR3 spans 17 residues. The CDR3 DNA follows: TGTGCCAGCATCCCGGGGGGAACATCGGTCCCTACCTACGAGCAGTACTTC. This translates into CASIPGGTSVPTYEQYF.

The V call is TRBV4-2, the J call TRBJ2-5; D perhaps matches TRBD2 (5 bases). This CDR3 spans 16 amino acids. Germline-derived CDR1 and CDR2 are LGHNA and YNFKEQ. The V and J ends lost 1 base and 13 bases respectively, with 25 bases between them. The CDR3 sequence: CASSQAFSSTSRGLYF. The CDR3 coding sequence is TGTGCCAGCAGCCAAGCATTCTCCAGTACCAGCCGCGGGCTGTACTTC.

CDR3 region: CASSPPLSGSHTQYF. As DNA, the CDR3 is TGTGCCAGCTCACCACCGCTTAGCGGGAGCCATACGCAGTATTTT. J is TRBJ2-3 and V is TRBV18, with 9 nucleotides matching TRBD2. V was clipped by 0 bases and J by 7 bases; unmatched bases: 5. Per the germline V gene, CDR1 is KGHSH and CDR2 is LQKENI. This CDR3 is built from 15 residues. The full variable domain, in which reference TRBV18 and TRBJ2-3 provide the parts outside the CDR3, is NAGVMQNPRHLVRRRGQEARLRCSPMKGHSHVYWYRQLPEEGLKFMVYLQKENIIDESGMPKERFSAEFPKEGPSILRIQQVVRGDSAAYFCASSPPLSGSHTQYFGPGTRLTVL.

V gene TRBV6-5 combines with J gene TRBJ1-4; the match to TRBD1 covers 11 bases. Unmatched junction bases numbered 8, after V lost 7 bases and J lost 7 bases. CDR1 MNHEY and CDR2 SVGAGI come from the germline V gene. This CDR3 is 15 amino acids long. DNA for the CDR3: TGTGCCAGCACTCACGCCGGGACAGGGGGTGAAAAACTGTTTTTT. Residues: CASTHAGTGGEKLFF.

J is TRBJ2-2 and V is TRBV11-2, with a possible D match to TRBD2 (5 bases). The V gene's germline CDR1 is SGHAT and CDR2 FQNNGV. CDR3 length equals 15 residues. Trimming cost V 3 bases and J 5 bases, with 13 bases left between them. The CDR3 DNA follows: TGTGCCAGCAGCTTTACTCGGACGGGAACCGGGGAGCTGTTTTTT. It encodes CASSFTRTGTGELFF.

This clone was seen just once. Other DNA sequences in the sample encode the same CDR3. The chain combines TRBV15 with TRBJ1-3; no firm D call. Germline V gives CDR1 LNHNV, CDR2 YYDKDF (reference sequence). V shed 0 bases and J shed 4 bases, with 10 bases lying between them. This CDR3 comprises 15 residues. In DNA form, the CDR3 reads TGTGCCACCAGCAGAGATAAGGGAGCAGGAAACACCATATATTTT. Translated, it gives CATSRDKGAGNTIYF.

As to this clone: The germline gene is not matched at one end of the junction; a read error may be the cause. The chain recombines TRBV20-1 with TRBJ2-3; possible D gene TRBD2, 6 bases. CDR1 is DFQATT and CDR2 is SNEGSKA in the germline V gene (reference sequence). The CDR3 is 11 amino acids. The CDR3 region has the DNA TGCAGCGCTAGAGAGCTAGCGATGCAGTATTTT. Translating gives CSARELAMQYF.

V and J are TRBV6-4 and TRBJ2-3, with 13 bases identical to TRBD2. Unmatched junction bases numbered 5, after V lost 5 bases and J lost 3 bases. Looked up from germline, CDR1 is MRHNA and CDR2 is SNTAGT. This CDR3 has 16 residues. In DNA form, the CDR3 reads TGTGCCAGCAGTACGGGACTAGCGGGGAGAACAGATACGCAGTATTTT. Translation: CASSTGLAGRTDTQYF.

The count of this clone is one. The chain uses TRBV19 and TRBJ2-5, with D maybe TRBD1 (5 bases). Germline V CDR1 and CDR2: LNHDA, SQIVND (reference sequence). Trimming stripped 3 bases from V and 5 bases from J, with 10 bases between. The CDR3 spans 13 residues. The CDR3 sequence: CASSIASGETQYF. The CDR3 DNA sequence: TGTGCCAGTAGTATTGCATCAGGGGAGACCCAGTACTTC.

V usage is TRBV3-1 (or the pseudogene TRBV3-2) and J usage is TRBJ2-5; 13 bases map to TRBD2. Germline CDR1 and CDR2: LGHDT and YNNKEL (reference sequence). V lost 0 bases to trimming and J lost 5 bases; unmatched junction nucleotides: 6. The CDR3 extends over 17 amino acids. The CDR3 sequence is CASSQDRLAGGRETQYF. CDR3 in DNA: TGTGCCAGCAGCCAAGATAGACTAGCGGGGGGCCGGGAGACCCAGTACTTC.

This chain links TRBV4-1 with TRBJ2-7; 9 bases are a match to TRBD1. CDR1 and CDR2 (germline): MGHRA, YSYEKL. The CDR3 runs 15 residues. With V trimmed by 0 bases and J by 3 bases, 3 bases remained unmatched. The CDR3: CASSQESTGGYEQYF. The DNA for the CDR3 is TGCGCCAGCAGCCAAGAGTCGACAGGGGGCTACGAGCAGTACTTC.

The rearrangement links TRBV3-1 (or the pseudogene TRBV3-2) to TRBJ2-3; 11 nucleotides agree with TRBD2. This CDR3 has 13 amino acids. The ends lost 8 bases at V and 6 bases at J; junction bases unmatched: 4. Germline V lookup: CDR1 LGHDT, CDR2 YNNKEL (reference sequence). CDR3 sequence (DNA): TGTGCCAGCCGACTAGCGGGGTCGGATACGCAGTATTTT. This codes for CASRLAGSDTQYF.

The gene calls are TRBV14 and TRBJ1-2; TRBD1 is a possible D gene (5 bases). Trimming left V 4 bases short and J 4 bases short, with 16 bases between. Per germline, CDR1 SGHDN and CDR2 FVKESK. This CDR3 comprises 15 residues. The CDR3 region is CASSLSRGQLYGYTF. The CDR3, as DNA: TGTGCCAGCAGCCTGTCCCGCGGACAACTCTATGGCTACACCTTC.

The rearrangement joins TRBV7-2 to TRBJ1-4, with TRBD1 as a possible D gene (5 bases). The germline V and J ends were trimmed by 2 bases and 4 bases, with 11 bases remaining between them. This CDR3 contains 15 residues. Germline CDR1 and CDR2: SGHTA and FQGNSA. CDR3: CASSLISGINEKLFF. The DNA of the CDR3 is TGTGCCAGCAGCTTAATTTCAGGGATTAATGAAAAACTGTTTTTT.

V and J are TRBV7-9 and TRBJ2-7, with TRBD2 identical over 10 bases. The J segment lost 7 bases and the V segment lost 1 base, leaving 7 bases of the junction unmatched. CDR3 size: 15 residues. CDR1 and CDR2 from the germline V gene are SEHNR and FQNEAQ (reference sequence). The CDR3 nucleotides are TGTGCCAGCAGCTTAGTGGTAGCGGGAGGCTTGGAGCAGTACTTC. It codes for CASSLVVAGGLEQYF.

The CDR3 loop is CASKASSGGAIGELFF. CDR3 coding DNA: TGTGCCAGCAAGGCGAGCAGCGGGGGGGCAATCGGGGAGCTGTTTTTT. This sequence joins TRBV27 and TRBJ2-2; 10 nucleotides align to TRBD2. The CDR3 has 16 amino acids. CDR1 and CDR2 (germline): MNHEY, SMNVEV (reference sequence). The J segment lost 7 bases and the V segment lost 7 bases, leaving 12 bases of the junction unmatched.

This clone was observed a handful of times. The chain uses TRBV19 and TRBJ1-3; 7 bases line up with TRBD1. This CDR3 is 20 amino acids long. Germline values: CDR1 LNHDA, CDR2 SQIVND (reference sequence). Unmatched junction bases numbered 16, after V lost 2 bases and J lost 0 bases. In nucleotides, the CDR3 is TGTGCCAGTAGTATACGAAACAGGGGAGGTAATTCTATCTCTGGAAACACCATATATTTT. Its protein product is CASSIRNRGGNSISGNTIYF.

The chain combines TRBV5-1 with TRBJ2-3, with 9 bases lining up with TRBD1. This CDR3 has 16 residues. Germline CDR1 and CDR2: SGHRS and YFSETQ. The V segment lost 0 bases and the J segment 0 bases; nucleotides outside the gene matches: 2. As DNA, the CDR3 is TGCGCCAGCAGCTTGGGTGGACAGGGGAGCACAGATACGCAGTATTTT. Translation gives CASSLGGQGSTDTQYF.

The rearrangement uses TRBV9 and TRBJ1-1, with 7 bases fitting TRBD1. The CDR3 length is 13 residues. V gave up 4 bases and J gave up 7 bases; unmatched junction bases: 7. From germline, CDR1 is SGDLS and CDR2 YYNGEE. CDR3 in DNA: TGTGCCAGCAGCCCTCGACAGGGCGGTGAAGCTTTCTTT. This translates into CASSPRQGGEAFF.

The chain uses TRBV27 and TRBJ2-1; 9 bases align to TRBD1. The V and J ends lost 2 bases and 3 bases, in that order; junction bases with no gene match: 5. The CDR3 totals 16 residues. Germline loops: CDR1 MNHEY, CDR2 SMNVEV (reference sequence). Here the CDR3 DNA reads TGTGCCAGCAGTTTAATCAGACAGGGGGGCTACAATGAGCAGTTCTTC. Translation: CASSLIRQGGYNEQFF.

J is TRBJ1-1 and V is TRBV2; D is possibly TRBD1 (6 bases). The CDR3 sequence is 13 residues long. From germline, CDR1 is SNHLY and CDR2 FYNNEI. V lost 3 bases and J 6 bases, leaving 11 bases between the germline ends. CDR3 protein: CASSEGARSEAFF. CDR3 in DNA: TGTGCCAGCAGTGAGGGGGCTCGCTCTGAAGCTTTCTTT.

This chain links TRBV2 with TRBJ1-4, with D possibly matching TRBD1 (6 bases). V lost 4 bases, J lost 7 bases, and 16 bases lay in between. This CDR3 is built from 15 residues. Per germline, CDR1 SNHLY and CDR2 FYNNEI. The CDR3 region has the DNA TGTGCCAGCAGTGGCCGGGGGGGCGGACTTGAAAAACTGTTTTTT. As protein: CASSGRGGGLEKLFF.

The chain employs TRBV30 and TRBJ1-2, with a possible D match to TRBD1 (5 bases). The CDR3 covers 14 residues. CDR1 GTSNPN and CDR2 SVGIG come from the germline V gene (reference sequence). Trimming took 3 bases from V and 0 from J, leaving 11 bases between them. The CDR3 sequence is CAWSGGPSNYGYTF. The CDR3 coding sequence is TGTGCCTGGAGCGGGGGACCGTCTAACTATGGCTACACCTTC.

The rearrangement uses TRBV4-1 and TRBJ2-2; the match to TRBD2 covers 7 bases. Germline lookup yields CDR1 MGHRA and CDR2 YSYEKL. With 1 base clipped from V and 1 base from J, the junction kept 12 bases outside the gene matches. The CDR3 consists of 19 residues. CDR3 loop: CASSQVSAGDPKNTGELFF. DNA of the CDR3: TGCGCCAGCAGCCAAGTATCTGCGGGAGATCCCAAGAACACCGGGGAGCTGTTTTTT.